This TCR beta chain was found in a study of T-cell memory formation after mild COVID-19. Study-wide points: The study detected some responding clones in pre-infection memory, suggesting cross-reactive memory joined.

Employing constant-segment primers, 5'RACE generated TCR alpha and TCR beta cDNA libraries bearing sample barcodes and UMIs. TCRdb used MiXCR to reprocess the 5' RACE reads, holding one entry per CDR3 protein. The table lists roughly 150,000 distinct CDR3 sequences, around 15% of them singletons. Trimming took 4 bases from V and 0 from J, leaving 12 bases between them. The germline V gene has CDR1 PRHDT and CDR2 FYEKMQ (reference sequence). The CDR3 is 15 residues long. This clonotype has a handful of counts. Its antigen is unidentified. This TCR came from an adult woman who had mild COVID-19 (a few samples of this study predate the infection). Cell type and time point are not known. J is TRBJ1-1 and V is TRBV13; D is ambiguous. Sequencing was done on a sample of PBMCs or a T cell subset sorted from them (not recorded which). CDR3 sequence (DNA): TGTGCCAGCAGCTCCGGACCGTCTATGAACACTGAAGCTTTCTTT. This encodes CASSSGPSMNTEAFF.